Shown below are 17 T cell receptor beta chains from a single sample sequenced in a study of T cell changes during pregnancy in multiple sclerosis. The repertoire was sequenced with immunoSEQ multiplex PCR; TCRdb's copy has only in-frame clones and lacks some. Seen here are just under 65,000 clones, roughly nine tenths observed once, and the top ten hold over 1%. Sequenced here: peripheral blood, sampled after pregnancy. The receptor source for this set is a female donor in good health, enrolled as a control in a pregnancy study.

V is TRBV25-1 and J is TRBJ2-1; D is perhaps TRBD1 (6 bases). Trimming took off 6 bases at V and 6 bases at J, with 6 bases between the two ends. CDR1 and CDR2 (germline): MGHDK, SYGVNS. The CDR3 covers 11 residues. This CDR3 is CASSRGNEQFF. The CDR3, as DNA: TGTGCCAGCAGCAGGGGCAATGAGCAGTTCTTC.

This clone has more than one count but fewer than ten. The rearrangement joins TRBV2 to TRBJ1-1; no reliable D call. Per germline, CDR1 SNHLY and CDR2 FYNNEI. V shed 8 bases and J shed 3 bases, with 13 bases lying between them. There are 13 residues in the CDR3. This CDR3 reads CASREGGYTEAFF. The CDR3 nucleotides read TGTGCCAGCCGGGAAGGAGGGTACACTGAAGCTTTCTTT.

The gene calls are TRBV7-9 and TRBJ1-6, with 11 bases that match TRBD1. V dropped 5 bases and J dropped 8; count of bases not matched to a gene: 8. CDR3 length equals 16 residues. Germline assignment: CDR1 SEHNR and CDR2 FQNEAQ (reference sequence). The CDR3 coding sequence is TGTGCCAGCAGCAACCGGGACAGGGGGTATCATTCACCCCTCCACTTT. This gives the protein CASSNRDRGYHSPLHF. The full variable domain, in which reference TRBV7-9 and TRBJ1-6 provide the parts outside the CDR3, is DTGVSQNPRHKITKRGQNVTFRCDPISEHNRLYWYRQTLGQGPEFLTYFQNEAQLEKSRLLSDRFSAERPKGSFSTLEIQRTEQGDSAMYLCASSNRDRGYHSPLHFGNGTRLTVT.

The CDR3 protein is CASSAGVNQETQYF. For the CDR3, the DNA is TGCGCCAGCTCGGCGGGTGTAAACCAAGAGACCCAGTACTTC. The rearrangement uses TRBV5-1 and TRBJ2-5, with a tentative D call TRBD2 (5 bases). V was shortened by 7 bases and J by 0 bases, with 13 bases between the two germline ends. Looked up from germline, CDR1 is SGHRS and CDR2 is YFSETQ. CDR3 length: 14 amino acids.

Here the CDR3 reads CASSLVGVGTEAFF. CDR3 in DNA: TGTGCCAGCAGCTTGGTAGGGGTGGGCACTGAAGCTTTCTTT. The rearrangement links TRBV5-6 to TRBJ1-1, with D possibly being TRBD1 (5 bases). CDR1 SGHDT and CDR2 YYEEEE come from the germline V gene. This CDR3 contains 14 residues. V lost 0 bases and J lost 4, with 10 bases in between.

This sequence joins TRBV9 and TRBJ2-7; 11 bases fit TRBD1. V lost 5 bases and J lost 4; bases outside the gene matches: 8. The germline gives CDR1 SGDLS, CDR2 YYNGEE. The CDR3 runs to 15 residues. CDR3 in DNA: TGTGCCAGCAGTAGATCCGGACAGGGGGCTTACGAGCAGTACTTC. It translates to CASSRSGQGAYEQYF.

V usage is TRBV7-9 and J usage is TRBJ2-7; D is unresolved. CDR3 size: 12 residues. V lost 1 base and J 3 bases, leaving 4 bases between the germline ends. Per germline, CDR1 SEHNR and CDR2 FQNEAQ (reference sequence). The CDR3 coding sequence is TGTGCCAGCAGCTTAGATATCTACGAGCAGTACTTC. It codes for CASSLDIYEQYF.

The J gene is TRBJ1-5, the V gene TRBV12-5, with 8 bases aligning to TRBD1. Germline V gene lookup returns CDR1 LGHNT and CDR2 FRNRAP. The CDR3 contains 20 residues. V dropped 0 bases and J dropped 1; count of bases not matched to a gene: 14. The CDR3 region is CASGLVLGAGGAMSNQPQHF. The CDR3 DNA is TGTGCTAGTGGTTTGGTATTAGGGGCAGGGGGCGCGATGAGCAATCAGCCCCAGCATTTT. Drawing the rest from reference TRBV12-5 and TRBJ1-5, the complete variable domain is DARVTQTPRHKVTEMGQEVTMRCQPILGHNTVFWYRQTMMQGLELLAYFRNRAPLDDSGMPKDRFSAEMPDATLATLKIQPSEPRDSAVYFCASGLVLGAGGAMSNQPQHFGDGTRLSIL.

This rearrangement joins TRBV30 to TRBJ1-2; TRBD1 agrees at 8 bases. The junction had 10 bases not matched to a gene; V was cut back by 7 bases and J by 6 bases. The CDR3 loop spans 13 amino acids. The germline V gene encodes CDR1 GTSNPN and CDR2 SVGIG (reference sequence). Here the CDR3 DNA reads TGTGCCTCGAGCGGGACAGGCTTCCATGGCTACACCTTC. Translation: CASSGTGFHGYTF.

This chain connects TRBV15 to TRBJ1-6; D unresolved. The CDR3 sequence is 18 residues long. V lost 0 bases, J lost 9 bases, and 21 bases lay in between. The germline V gene encodes CDR1 LNHNV and CDR2 YYDKDF (reference sequence). CDR3 bases: TGTGCCACCAGCAGAGATTCTGTCTACTCGGGTCGTCGTTCACCCCTCCACTTT. Translating it yields CATSRDSVYSGRRSPLHF.

J is TRBJ1-2 and V is TRBV5-1, with D unresolved. The CDR3 is 14 residues long. Trimming pared 4 bases from V and 1 base from J, leaving 11 bases between. CDR1 and CDR2 (germline): SGHRS, YFSETQ. The CDR3 DNA is TGCGCCAGCAGCATGATGCAGGATAACTATGGCTACACCTTC. Its protein is CASSMMQDNYGYTF.

V gene TRBV19 combines with J gene TRBJ1-5; 7 nucleotides line up with TRBD1. In germline, CDR1 is LNHDA, CDR2 SQIVND (reference sequence). The V and J ends lost 2 bases and 4 bases, in that order; junction bases with no gene match: 5. The CDR3 has 15 amino acids. CDR3 amino acids: CASSIKDRPNQPQHF. Here the CDR3 DNA reads TGTGCCAGTAGTATAAAGGACAGGCCTAATCAGCCCCAGCATTTT.

The chain carries TRBV27 and TRBJ1-1, with 8 nucleotides matching TRBD1. The junction had 9 bases not matched to a gene; V was cut back by 3 bases and J by 0 bases. The germline V gene has CDR1 MNHEY and CDR2 SMNVEV (reference sequence). CDR3 length: 17 residues. The CDR3 reads CASSLGQGARLNTEAFF. Here the CDR3 DNA reads TGTGCCAGCAGTTTGGGTCAGGGGGCTCGTTTGAACACTGAAGCTTTCTTT.

This clone was picked up a small number of times. This rearrangement joins TRBV30 to TRBJ1-6; no clear D gene. There are 16 residues in the CDR3. V was clipped by 2 bases and J by 5 bases, with 16 bases between them. Per the germline V gene, CDR1 is GTSNPN and CDR2 is SVGIG (reference sequence). For the CDR3, the DNA is TGTGCCTGGAGTATAAACGCTGCAGATCATAATTCACCCCTCCACTTT. Translated: CAWSINAADHNSPLHF.

This clone has only one observation. The genes are TRBV5-1 and TRBJ2-3; tentative D call: TRBD2 (6 bases). Trimming took 1 base from V and 0 from J, leaving 15 bases between them. The germline gives CDR1 SGHRS, CDR2 YFSETQ. The CDR3 has 17 amino acids. The CDR3 here is CASSLFPPGRSTDTQYF. CDR3 in DNA: TGCGCCAGCAGCTTGTTCCCCCCAGGGAGGAGCACAGATACGCAGTATTTT.

This clone was recorded only once. This chain uses TRBV19 with TRBJ1-5, with TRBD1 matching 7 bases. This CDR3 contains 15 residues. Germline lookup yields CDR1 LNHDA and CDR2 SQIVND (reference sequence). V was pared by 6 bases and J by 6 bases, with 11 bases of the junction left unmatched. This CDR3 reads CASRQNAGGAQPQHF. The CDR3, as DNA: TGTGCCAGTAGGCAGAATGCAGGGGGAGCTCAGCCCCAGCATTTT. The variable domain in full, with the rest retrieved from reference TRBV19 and TRBJ1-5, is DGGITQSPKYLFRKEGQNVTLSCEQNLNHDAMYWYRQDPGQGLRLIYYSQIVNDFQKGDIAEGYSVSREKKESFPLTVTSAQKNPTAFYLCASRQNAGGAQPQHFGDGTRLSIL.

Notes on this clone: Other DNA sequences in this sample translate to the same CDR3. The chain carries TRBV5-6 and TRBJ2-1; TRBD2 is a possible D gene (5 bases). Germline lookup yields CDR1 SGHDT and CDR2 YYEEEE. The V gene lost 4 bases and the J gene lost 8 bases, with 25 bases spanning the gap. The CDR3 spans 17 residues. In nucleotides, the CDR3 is TGTGCCAGCAGCGCGCGATCGGCGGGTTTGGGTCTAGATGAGCAGTTCTTC. Protein: CASSARSAGLGLDEQFF.